The rows below give T cell receptor beta chains drawn from one sample of a study of T cell repertoires in cytomegalovirus infection. These receptors have no known antigen. TCRdb itself ran the reads through MiXCR, one entry per CDR3 protein. The sample records 100,000 to 150,000 distinct CDR3 sequences, 20% to 30% being singletons. Sequenced material: PBMCs, sequenced either directly or after in vitro stimulation (not recorded which). These receptors came from a human donor in good health (CMV status not recorded). Some clones in this sample may be carry-over from other donors' samples. The CDR3 runs from the conserved cysteine through the conserved F or W. D genes are given only for firm matches. Clone size is shown for a subset of rows, as once, few, many or a class of expanded clone.

many	15	TRBV7-2	TRBJ2-7	TRBD1	TGTGCCAGCACCCAACCAGGGGGCTTACCCTACGAGCAGTACTTC	CASTQPGGLPYEQYF
-	15	TRBV4-3	TRBJ1-2	-	TGCGCCAGCAGCCAAGATATGCTAGCTAACTATGGCTACACCTTC	CASSQDMLANYGYTF
many	14	TRBV19	TRBJ1-5	-	TGTGCCAGTAGTAATCAGGCAGGGGATCAGCCCCAGCATTTT	CASSNQAGDQPQHF
-	13	TRBV13	TRBJ2-3	TRBD1	TGTGCCAGCAGCTCCAACAGGGGGGATACGCAGTATTTT	CASSSNRGDTQYF
-	13	TRBV5-4	TRBJ2-1	TRBD2	TGTGCCAGCAGCTTGAGCGGGAGCGGAGAGCAGTTCTTC	CASSLSGSGEQFF
many	14	TRBV28	TRBJ2-5	TRBD1	TGTGCCAGCAGTTCGTTTCAGGGGGCGGAGACCCAGTACTTC	CASSSFQGAETQYF
few	13	TRBV6-5	TRBJ2-5	-	TGTGCCAGCAGTGCCCACGGAGGATCGACCCAGTACTTC	CASSAHGGSTQYF
few	17	TRBV2	TRBJ2-1	TRBD2	TGTGCCAGCATTCCTAGCGGGAGGAGGAAGTCCTACAATGAGCAGTTCTTC	CASIPSGRRKSYNEQFF
-	14	TRBV12-3/TRBV12-4	TRBJ1-5	-	TGTGCCAGCAGTTTCGGCAGCGGCAATCAGCCCCAGCATTTT	CASSFGSGNQPQHF
-	15	TRBV25-1	TRBJ2-7	TRBD1	TGTGCCAGCAGTGTCGGACAGGGTAATCACTACGAGCAGTACTTC	CASSVGQGNHYEQYF
-	15	TRBV7-9	TRBJ2-2	-	TGTGCCAGCAGCTTAGATAGCGGAGGCACCGGGGAGCTGTTTTTT	CASSLDSGGTGELFF
-	15	TRBV7-2	TRBJ2-3	TRBD1	TGTGCCAGCAGCTCCCGGACAGGGGCAGCAGATACGCAGTATTTT	CASSSRTGAADTQYF
few	13	TRBV15	TRBJ1-2	-	TGTGCCACCAGCAGTAGAGGGACCCATGGCTACACCTTC	CATSSRGTHGYTF
-	15	TRBV9	TRBJ2-3	-	TGTGCCAGCAGCGTAGCAACGGGAGATGCAGATACGCAGTATTTT	CASSVATGDADTQYF
few	12	TRBV20-1	TRBJ2-7	-	TGCAGTGCTAGGCCCGCCTCCTACGAGCAGTACTTC	CSARPASYEQYF
many	17	TRBV27	TRBJ2-1	TRBD2	TGTGCCAGCAGTTTCCCCAAGGGCGGGAGGGCCGCCAATGAGCAGTTCTTC	CASSFPKGGRAANEQFF
-	16	TRBV6-5	TRBJ2-1	TRBD2	TGTGCCAGCATCGGTCTAGCGGGAGGACGGTACAATGAGCAGTTCTTC	CASIGLAGGRYNEQFF
many	16	TRBV7-6	TRBJ2-3	TRBD2	TGTGCCAGCAGCTTAGAGTCGGGGGGACTCACAGATACGCAGTATTTT	CASSLESGGLTDTQYF
-	17	TRBV6-1	TRBJ2-1	-	TGTGCCAGCAGTGAATATGCTAGCAGGAGAATTTACAATGAGCAGTTCTTC	CASSEYASRRIYNEQFF
few	16	TRBV27	TRBJ1-6	-	TGTGCCAGCAGTTTAGATCAGGGGCTGCATAATTCACCCCTCCACTTT	CASSLDQGLHNSPLHF
-	16	TRBV6-2/TRBV6-3	TRBJ1-2	-	TGTGCCAGCAGTTATTCCGGGACGGAGAAGGGCTATGGCTACACCTTC	CASSYSGTEKGYGYTF
many	14	TRBV7-2	TRBJ1-2	-	TGTGCCAGCAGCCAAGACGGATGGGAGTATGGCTACACCTTC	CASSQDGWEYGYTF
-	13	TRBV6-2/TRBV6-3	TRBJ2-3	-	TGTGCCAGCAGGGGCCTGGGCACAGATACGCAGTATTTT	CASRGLGTDTQYF
few	16	TRBV7-2	TRBJ1-3	-	TGTGCCAGCAGCCGCCTCCTGGGGTCGTCCGGAAACACCATATATTTT	CASSRLLGSSGNTIYF
few	13	TRBV29-1	TRBJ1-2	-	TGCAGCGTTGAAGAATACAGGGTATACGGCTACACCTTC	CSVEEYRVYGYTF
-	15	TRBV5-4	TRBJ1-3	-	TGTGCCAGCAGCCCCCAAGGGGTACCTGGAAACACCATATATTTT	CASSPQGVPGNTIYF
many	16	TRBV7-2	TRBJ2-2	TRBD2	TGTGCCAGCAGCGGACTAGCGGATACGAACACCGGGGAGCTGTTTTTT	CASSGLADTNTGELFF
-	15	TRBV5-4	TRBJ2-3	-	TGTGCCAGCAGCCCGGCCGGGTCAGGCACAGATACGCAGTATTTT	CASSPAGSGTDTQYF
-	13	TRBV6-2/TRBV6-3	TRBJ2-7	-	TGTGCCACGAGGACAATTCCCACCTACGAGCAGTACTTC	CATRTIPTYEQYF
-	16	TRBV6-5	TRBJ2-3	-	TGTGCCAGCAGTTACGCGCAGGGGTCCCTCACAGATACGCAGTATTTT	CASSYAQGSLTDTQYF
many	15	TRBV7-8	TRBJ2-7	TRBD1	TGTGCCAGCAGCTTAGTTCCGGGACAGGGGTCCGAGCAGTACTTC	CASSLVPGQGSEQYF
many	14	TRBV12-3/TRBV12-4	TRBJ2-3	-	TGTGCCAGCAGTTTCTACCAGGGCACAGATACGCAGTATTTT	CASSFYQGTDTQYF
many	14	TRBV7-2	TRBJ2-1	-	TGTGCCAGCAGCCCGACCGGGGGGCGAAATGAGCAGTTCTTC	CASSPTGGRNEQFF
few	17	TRBV7-2	TRBJ2-7	TRBD2	TGTGCCAGCAGCCCTGGACTAGCGGGTCTCAGTTTAGGCGAGCAGTACTTC	CASSPGLAGLSLGEQYF
few	14	TRBV28	TRBJ1-1	-	TGTGCCAGCAGTTTTCTTTCTGTTGGGGCTGAAGCTTTCTTT	CASSFLSVGAEAFF
-	20	TRBV27	TRBJ1-4	TRBD1	TGTGCCAGCAGCAAACAACCGCTGGGACAGGGTAATCCCTGGAATGAAAAACTGTTTTTT	CASSKQPLGQGNPWNEKLFF
few	15	TRBV7-9	TRBJ2-1	TRBD2	TGTGCCAGCAGCTTAGGTAGGACTAGCTTGGGTGAGCAGTTCTTC	CASSLGRTSLGEQFF
many	15	TRBV7-9	TRBJ2-5	-	TGTGCCAGCAGCTACCCCGTGGGCTTCCAAGAGACCCAGTACTTC	CASSYPVGFQETQYF
-	17	TRBV6-2/TRBV6-3	TRBJ2-5	TRBD2	TGTGCCAGCAGTTACCCCCAGAGCGGGAGGCTTCGAGAGACCCAGTACTTC	CASSYPQSGRLRETQYF
few	13	TRBV27	TRBJ1-5	-	TGTGCCAGCACAACAGGAATCAATCAGCCCCAGCATTTT	CASTTGINQPQHF
many	17	TRBV19	TRBJ2-4	TRBD2	TGTGCCAGTAGTGTCCCGGGACTAGCGGATTACAAAAACATTCAGTACTTC	CASSVPGLADYKNIQYF
many	15	TRBV7-8	TRBJ1-5	-	TGTGCCAGCAGCCCGGACAGCCAGTACAATCAGCCCCAGCATTTT	CASSPDSQYNQPQHF
few	15	TRBV6-6	TRBJ1-1	-	TGTGCCAGCAGTTCCAACAGGGCCTTGAACACTGAAGCTTTCTTT	CASSSNRALNTEAFF
-	13	TRBV28	TRBJ1-2	-	TGTGCCATCCTCTTGACAGCCTTGGGGGGCTACACCTTC	CAILLTALGGYTF
many	15	TRBV7-2	TRBJ1-2	-	TGTGCCAGCAGCTTAGCCCCGGACGGATTCTATGGCTACACCTTC	CASSLAPDGFYGYTF
-	13	TRBV6-5	TRBJ1-6	-	TGTGCCAGCAGCCGGGTTAATAATTCACCCCTCCACTTT	CASSRVNNSPLHF
-	15	TRBV6-2/TRBV6-3	TRBJ2-7	-	TGTGCCAGCACACTAGCCAAATCGGGCCACTACGAGCAGTACTTC	CASTLAKSGHYEQYF
few	12	TRBV6-2/TRBV6-3	TRBJ2-1	-	TGTGCCAGCAGTTACTCGGCAGCCGAGCAGTTCTTC	CASSYSAAEQFF
-	16	TRBV7-2	TRBJ2-2	TRBD2	TGTGCCAGCAGCCCGGGACTAGCGGGATTTGACGGGGAGCTGTTTTTT	CASSPGLAGFDGELFF
-	16	TRBV6-5	TRBJ2-1	-	TGTGCCAGCACTCTAAGCGGCCCCAGCTCCTACAATGAGCAGTTCTTC	CASTLSGPSSYNEQFF